Shown below are 32 T cell receptor beta chains from a single sample sequenced in a study of CD8+ T cells in alopecia areata. cDNA prepared by RNA extraction and subsequent reverse transcription served as the template for sequencing. Libraries were prepared by immunoSEQ multiplex PCR; TCRdb keeps only in-frame clonotypes and omits some of them. The table has some 200,000 clones, over 50% seen once. The material was CD4+ T cells sorted from blood, obtained at week 0. The receptor source for this set is a human donor with alopecia areata.

CDR3 sequence reads: CASSGHQETQYF. The DNA for the CDR3 is TGCGCCAGCAGCGGACACCAAGAGACCCAGTACTTC. The chain links TRBV5-1 to TRBJ2-5, with no clear D. The germline V gene encodes CDR1 SGHRS and CDR2 YFSETQ. The V end lost 4 bases, the J end lost 0 bases, and 4 bases lay between the germline ends. The CDR3 sequence is 12 residues long.

This clone has just one count. This sample includes further DNA sequences coding for the same CDR3. The V gene is TRBV30, the J gene TRBJ2-5; D gene uncertain. Germline V CDR1 and CDR2: GTSNPN, SVGIG (reference sequence). V was pared by 0 bases and J by 5 bases, with 4 bases between. This CDR3 is 11 amino acids long. The CDR3 coding sequence is TGTGCCTGGAGTGTATTGGAGACCCAGTACTTC. Its translation: CAWSVLETQYF.

Only one count was recorded for this clone. The chain has TRBV29-1 and TRBJ1-2, with D possibly matching TRBD1 (6 bases). V gave up 7 bases and J gave up 4 bases, with 16 bases separating them. Per the germline V gene, CDR1 is SQVTM and CDR2 is ANQGSEA. This CDR3 comprises 13 residues. The CDR3 DNA follows: TGCAGCGCACGCGCCGGCAGGGGCTATGGCTACACCTTC. Translation: CSARAGRGYGYTF.

The chain carries TRBV29-1 and TRBJ1-2, with no clear D. The CDR3 length is 14 residues. Germline CDR1 and CDR2: SQVTM and ANQGSEA. Trimming stripped 4 bases from V and 6 bases from J, with 18 bases between. The CDR3 bases are TGCAGCGTTGTGGGTAACAGCCTAGGACATGGCTACACCTTC. It translates to CSVVGNSLGHGYTF.

V usage is TRBV29-1 and J usage is TRBJ1-1; D uncertain. Germline V lookup: CDR1 SQVTM, CDR2 ANQGSEA. The CDR3 has 15 residues. The V end lost 4 bases, the J end lost 3 bases, and 18 bases lay between the germline ends. CDR3 nucleotides: TGCAGCGTTGCCTTCCGAGTAAGGTGGTACACTGAAGCTTTCTTT. Translating gives CSVAFRVRWYTEAFF. Full variable domain (rest looked up from reference TRBV29-1 and TRBJ1-1): SAVISQKPSRDICQRGTSLTIQCQVDSQVTMMFWYRQQPGQSLTLIATANQGSEATYESGFVIDKFPISRPNLTFSTLTVSNMSPEDSSIYLCSVAFRVRWYTEAFFGQGTRLTVV.

The chain links TRBV5-1 to TRBJ2-7; TRBD2 is a possible D gene (6 bases). The CDR3 totals 13 residues. Germline values: CDR1 SGHRS, CDR2 YFSETQ. Trimming removed 3 bases from V and 4 bases from J, with 11 bases in between. This CDR3 is CASSWERAYEQYF. The CDR3 DNA is TGCGCCAGCAGCTGGGAGCGGGCATACGAGCAGTACTTC.

V and J are TRBV7-9 and TRBJ2-4, with no clear D. This CDR3 is built from 13 residues. CDR1 and CDR2 from the germline V gene are SEHNR and FQNEAQ (reference sequence). V lost 6 bases and J 6 bases, leaving 12 bases between the germline ends. The CDR3 DNA reads as TGTGCCAGCAGAAATGAAGACCGAAACATTCAGTACTTC. It codes for CASRNEDRNIQYF.

The chain combines TRBV6-5 with TRBJ2-7, with TRBD2 matching over 10 bases. The length of the CDR3 is 14 residues. Per the germline V gene, CDR1 is MNHEY and CDR2 is SVGAGI. The trim removed 5 bases at V and 4 bases at J, leaving 5 bases unmatched. CDR3 in DNA: TGTGCCAGCAGTCGTGAAGCGGGGGGGTACGAGCAGTACTTC. Amino acid sequence: CASSREAGGYEQYF.

The chain has TRBV4-2 and TRBJ2-5, with D unclear. With 4 bases removed from V and 6 bases from J, the gap between germline ends came to 15 bases. The CDR3 spans 14 residues. Germline V lookup: CDR1 LGHNA, CDR2 YNFKEQ. The CDR3 coding sequence is TGTGCCAGCAGCCCAGAACCGACCGCGCAGACCCAGTACTTC. Its translation: CASSPEPTAQTQYF.

This chain connects TRBV7-9 to TRBJ2-5; D is possibly TRBD2 (6 bases). The germline V and J ends were trimmed by 5 bases and 14 bases, with 18 bases remaining between them. From germline, CDR1 is SEHNR and CDR2 FQNEAQ (reference sequence). The CDR3 is 12 amino acids. The CDR3 protein is CASSQRPGLQYF. The CDR3 region has the DNA TGTGCCAGCAGCCAAAGACCGGGACTCCAATACTTC.

This clone was seen more than once but under ten times. Other DNA sequences in the sample encode the same CDR3. The V call is TRBV29-1, the J call TRBJ1-1; TRBD1 matches 9 bases. Trimming took 6 bases from V and 0 from J; bases not matched to a gene: 5. The CDR3 runs to 14 residues. Germline V gene data show CDR1 as SQVTM and CDR2 as ANQGSEA. The CDR3 nucleotides read TGCAGCGTGCAAGACAGGGGGATGAACACTGAAGCTTTCTTT. It yields the protein CSVQDRGMNTEAFF.

The chain links TRBV30 to TRBJ1-1; no clear D gene. Germline lookup yields CDR1 GTSNPN and CDR2 SVGIG (reference sequence). The CDR3 has 15 amino acids. Trimming left V 4 bases short and J 0 bases short, with 15 bases between. CDR3 residues: CAWKNMNGVNTEAFF. In DNA form, the CDR3 reads TGTGCCTGGAAAAACATGAACGGGGTGAACACTGAAGCTTTCTTT.

This clone came up a few times. The chain joins TRBV19 to TRBJ2-3, with D unclear. The V end lost 3 bases, the J end lost 0 bases, and 7 bases lay between the germline ends. CDR3 size: 14 residues. Per germline, CDR1 LNHDA and CDR2 SQIVND (reference sequence). CDR3: CASSILESTDTQYF. For the CDR3, the DNA is TGTGCCAGTAGTATCTTGGAAAGCACAGATACGCAGTATTTT.

The chain employs TRBV2 and TRBJ2-3; D remains unclear. This CDR3 has 13 amino acids. V shed 4 bases and J shed 3 bases, with 8 bases lying between them. Germline V lookup: CDR1 SNHLY, CDR2 FYNNEI. The CDR3 region is CASSVLETDTQYF. The CDR3 DNA follows: TGTGCCAGCAGTGTCCTAGAGACAGATACGCAGTATTTT.

In DNA form, the CDR3 reads TGTGCCAGCAGTGACTCAGGGGTTGAGCAGTTCTTC. Translation: CASSDSGVEQFF. The chain recombines TRBV6-1 with TRBJ2-1, with D possibly matching TRBD1 (6 bases). This CDR3 has 12 residues. Trimming pared 3 bases from V and 9 bases from J, leaving 9 bases between. Germline assignment: CDR1 MNHNS and CDR2 SASEGT.

CDR3 DNA: TGCGCCAGCAGCGGATGGACAGGGGGCGCAGAGCAGTACTTC. Protein: CASSGWTGGAEQYF. V and J are TRBV5-1 and TRBJ2-7, with 11 bases matching TRBD1. CDR1 SGHRS and CDR2 YFSETQ come from the germline V gene. The CDR3 is 14 amino acids. Trimming cost V 4 bases and J 7 bases; bases outside gene matches: 7.

V gene TRBV9 combines with J gene TRBJ2-5; D is perhaps TRBD2 (7 bases). V was pared by 0 bases and J by 5 bases, with 14 bases between. CDR3 length equals 15 residues. CDR1 SGDLS and CDR2 YYNGEE come from the germline V gene. The CDR3 DNA is TGTGCCAGCAGCGTAGAATGGGGGGGCCGCGAGACCCAGTACTTC. Its translation: CASSVEWGGRETQYF.

In regard to this clone: Other DNA sequences in the same sample also yield this CDR3. The chain recombines TRBV29-1 with TRBJ2-7; TRBD1 matches 8 bases. Trimming at V came to 7 bases and at J to 0 bases, leaving 5 bases not matched to a gene. CDR3 length: 13 amino acids. CDR1 SQVTM and CDR2 ANQGSEA come from the germline V gene. The CDR3: CSARQGSSYEQYF. The CDR3 DNA reads TGCAGCGCTCGACAGGGGAGCTCCTACGAGCAGTACTTC.

This chain joins TRBV29-1 and TRBJ1-2; D is ambiguous. CDR1 is SQVTM and CDR2 is ANQGSEA in the germline V gene. CDR3 length equals 12 residues. Between the trimmed V and J ends, which lost 4 bases and 4 bases, there was a span of 10 bases. The CDR3 spells CSVGQNPYGYTF. In DNA form, the CDR3 reads TGCAGCGTTGGGCAGAATCCCTATGGCTACACCTTC.

In its sample, this clone was seen a few times. The V and J genes are TRBV10-3 and TRBJ2-5; D is unclear. The CDR3 sequence is 12 residues long. The V and J ends lost 4 bases and 2 bases respectively, with 5 bases between them. Germline CDR1 ENHRY, CDR2 SYGVKD. For the CDR3, the DNA is TGTGCCATCAGTGGGCAGCAAGAGACCCAGTACTTC. Its protein product is CAISGQQETQYF.

This clone occurred a few times. Here the CDR3 DNA reads TGCAGCGTTGATGGTGCAGGGACTAAAAACATTCAGTACTTC. This gives the protein CSVDGAGTKNIQYF. The chain employs TRBV29-1 and TRBJ2-4; the D gene is possibly TRBD2 (6 bases). From germline, CDR1 is SQVTM and CDR2 ANQGSEA. The V end was cut by 3 bases, the J end by 4 bases, with 13 bases between. The CDR3 has 14 residues.

This clone was recorded a few times. DNA for the CDR3: TGTGCCAGCAGCTTAGGTCAGAGGAGAGAGACCCAGTACTTC. Translating gives CASSLGQRRETQYF. This chain links TRBV11-2 with TRBJ2-5, with no clear D. V was clipped by 1 base and J by 4 bases, with 10 bases between them. Germline V lookup: CDR1 SGHAT, CDR2 FQNNGV. The CDR3 loop spans 14 amino acids.

The rearrangement links TRBV5-1 to TRBJ1-4, with 7 bases matching TRBD1. The germline V gene encodes CDR1 SGHRS and CDR2 YFSETQ. This CDR3 contains 14 residues. Trimming took 0 bases from V and 7 from J; bases not matched to a gene: 3. The CDR3 nucleotides are TGCGCCAGCAGCTTGGGACAGGGTAGTGAAAAACTGTTTTTT. This gives the protein CASSLGQGSEKLFF.

V is TRBV6-1 and J is TRBJ1-1; 7 nucleotides match TRBD1. Germline lookup yields CDR1 MNHNS and CDR2 SASEGT. This CDR3 comprises 15 residues. The ends lost 8 bases at V and 4 bases at J; junction bases unmatched: 13. For the CDR3, the DNA is TGTGCCAGCCTTACGTCAGACAGGGTGCCCACTGAAGCTTTCTTT. It translates to CASLTSDRVPTEAFF.

The chain combines TRBV7-3 with TRBJ2-3, with no clear D. Germline lookup yields CDR1 SGHTA and CDR2 FQGTGA. V shed 2 bases and J shed 5 bases, with 14 bases lying between them. This CDR3 contains 15 residues. CDR3 residues: CASSLGDGRKDTQYF. The CDR3 DNA follows: TGTGCCAGCAGCTTAGGGGATGGGCGTAAAGATACGCAGTATTTT.

The rearrangement links TRBV7-9 to TRBJ2-3; 9 nucleotides agree with TRBD2. The V and J ends lost 5 bases and 6 bases, in that order; junction bases with no gene match: 12. The CDR3 runs to 16 residues. Germline CDR1 SEHNR, CDR2 FQNEAQ (reference sequence). The CDR3 nucleotides are TGTGCCAGCAGCGTTGCGGGCCTAGCGGGGTCTGATACGCAGTATTTT. Amino acid sequence: CASSVAGLAGSDTQYF.

The V gene is TRBV5-1, the J gene TRBJ1-6; unclear D gene. Between the trimmed V and J ends, which lost 0 bases and 11 bases, there was a span of 9 bases. CDR3 size: 13 residues. Germline V gene sequence: CDR1 SGHRS, CDR2 YFSETQ. The CDR3 DNA is TGCGCCAGCAGCTTGGAGGCAGTCGCACCCCTCCACTTT. Translated: CASSLEAVAPLHF. Combining the CDR3 with reference TRBV5-1 and TRBJ1-6 gives the whole variable domain KAGVTQTPRYLIKTRGQQVTLSCSPISGHRSVSWYQQTPGQGLQFLFEYFSETQRNKGNFPGRFSGRQFSNSRSEMNVSTLELGDSALYLCASSLEAVAPLHFGNGTRLTVT.

The V gene is TRBV5-1, the J gene TRBJ1-6; no reliable D call. The CDR3 loop spans 14 amino acids. CDR1 SGHRS and CDR2 YFSETQ come from the germline V gene. With 0 bases removed from V and 11 bases from J, the gap between germline ends came to 12 bases. The CDR3 DNA is TGCGCCAGCAGCTTGGTTGGGGATCGGGCACCCCTCCACTTT. Translation gives CASSLVGDRAPLHF.

The J gene is TRBJ2-5, the V gene TRBV18, with 8 positions matching TRBD1. The CDR3 loop spans 15 amino acids. CDR1 is KGHSH, CDR2 LQKENI, per germline. Unmatched junction bases numbered 5, after V lost 4 bases and J lost 1 base. CDR3 DNA sequence: TGTGCCAGCTCACTCGGGACAGGACCCCAAGAGACCCAGTACTTC. Amino acids: CASSLGTGPQETQYF.

The chain couples TRBV4-1 to TRBJ1-5; 8 bases agree with TRBD1. This CDR3 spans 13 amino acids. The V gene end was trimmed by 5 bases and the J gene end by 7 bases; junction bases not matched to a gene: 4. Per germline, CDR1 MGHRA and CDR2 YSYEKL. CDR3 in amino acids: CASSSGTGQPQHF. CDR3 DNA sequence: TGCGCCAGCAGCTCAGGGACAGGACAGCCCCAGCATTTT.

This clone was detected a few times. The chain carries TRBV19 and TRBJ2-3; 9 bases map to TRBD2. Germline V gene data show CDR1 as LNHDA and CDR2 as SQIVND (reference sequence). The CDR3 has 16 residues. V was pared by 7 bases and J by 5 bases, with 13 bases of the junction left unmatched. CDR3 in amino acids: CASMIGGGALGDTQYF. CDR3 DNA: TGTGCCAGTATGATTGGCGGGGGGGCCCTGGGAGATACGCAGTATTTT.

This clone has just a few counts. The V gene is TRBV19, the J gene TRBJ1-5; 11 bases align to TRBD1. This CDR3 comprises 17 residues. J lost 3 bases, V lost 8 bases, and 12 bases had no gene match. Germline-derived CDR1 and CDR2 are LNHDA and SQIVND (reference sequence). CDR3 sequence (DNA): TGTGCCAGTGACCCCGCCGGGACAGGGGGTTTCAATCAGCCCCAGCATTTT. It is translated as CASDPAGTGGFNQPQHF.